Below are 18 T cell receptor beta chains sequenced from a single sample in a study of T cell repertoires in cytomegalovirus infection (dated by TCRdb to about 2019). The instrument was an Illumina HiSeq 1500. TCRdb's own reprocessing of the public reads used fastp at Q25 and MiXCR and kept productive beta chains. Under each unique CDR3 protein, matching rows form one entry showing the most common genes and DNA. For this sample there are roughly 500,000 distinct CDR3 sequences; around 11% appear just once. Around 9.6% of the sample rests with the top ten. Source material: PBMCs. All receptors come from a human donor in good health (CMV status not recorded). Some clones in this sample may be carry-over from other donors' samples.

This clonotype was observed at least ten times. This rearrangement joins TRBV18 to TRBJ1-2; D not resolved. Trimming took 0 bases from V and 2 from J, leaving 10 bases between them. CDR1 is KGHSH and CDR2 is LQKENI in the germline V gene. The CDR3 spans 15 residues. The CDR3: CASSPPSGNNYGYTF. The CDR3 DNA is TGTGCCAGCTCACCACCCTCGGGGAACAACTATGGCTACACCTTC.

This clonotype was counted at least ten times. The chain couples TRBV12-3 or TRBV12-4 to TRBJ1-2; unclear D gene. This CDR3 comprises 13 residues. Trimming took off 5 bases at V and 4 bases at J, with 11 bases between the two ends. For the CDR3, the DNA is TGTGCCAGCAGTCCGACTGGACTCTATGGCTACACCTTC. Residues: CASSPTGLYGYTF.

The table lists this clonotype with a few counts. The chain links TRBV19 to TRBJ1-5, with no clear D. Trimming removed 5 bases from V and 6 bases from J, with 8 bases in between. The length of the CDR3 is 12 residues. In germline, CDR1 is LNHDA, CDR2 SQIVND (reference sequence). The CDR3 loop reads CASSGTRQPQHF. Here the CDR3 DNA reads TGTGCCAGTAGTGGAACGCGTCAGCCCCAGCATTTT.

The chain recombines TRBV9 with TRBJ2-2; D unclear. V lost 4 bases and J lost 2, with 15 bases in between. This CDR3 spans 16 amino acids. Looked up from germline, CDR1 is SGDLS and CDR2 is YYNGEE. This chain's CDR3 is CASSPPVRLNTGELFF. DNA of the CDR3: TGTGCCAGCAGCCCACCGGTTCGGTTAAACACCGGGGAGCTGTTTTTT.

This clonotype was observed at least ten times. The chain employs TRBV4-1 and TRBJ1-1; the D gene is possibly TRBD1 (5 bases). Deletions cut 1 base from V and 5 bases from J, with 14 bases between. The length of the CDR3 is 15 residues. Germline CDR1 and CDR2: MGHRA and YSYEKL. CDR3 residues: CASSQVFPEGTEAFF. The CDR3 coding sequence is TGCGCCAGCAGCCAAGTATTCCCCGAGGGGACTGAAGCTTTCTTT.

This clonotype appeared many times. The chain recombines TRBV5-6 with TRBJ2-5; 11 bases match TRBD1. CDR1 and CDR2 (germline): SGHDT, YYEEEE. CDR3 length: 15 amino acids. After removal of 4 bases from V and 5 bases from J, the junction contained 7 bases not matched to a gene. CDR3 DNA: TGTGCCAGCAGCACCGGACAGGGGGCTGGGGAGACCCAGTACTTC. Translated: CASSTGQGAGETQYF.

As DNA, the CDR3 is TGTGCCAGCAGCTTAGCCGGGACAGAAAGCGGGGAGCTGTTTTTT. Translated, it gives CASSLAGTESGELFF. The chain links TRBV11-3 to TRBJ2-2; 7 positions match TRBD1. The J segment lost 7 bases and the V segment lost 1 base, leaving 6 bases of the junction unmatched. Germline CDR1 reads SGHNT; CDR2 reads YENEEA. The CDR3 loop spans 15 amino acids.

This clonotype was observed many times. The genes are TRBV7-6 and TRBJ2-7, with 9 bases identical to TRBD1. This CDR3 has 15 amino acids. Trimming removed 4 bases from V and 6 bases from J; junction bases left unmatched: 10. Per germline, CDR1 SGHVS and CDR2 FNYEAQ. The CDR3 loop is CASSSMTGGPAEQYF. CDR3 nucleotides: TGTGCCAGCAGCTCCATGACAGGGGGACCTGCCGAGCAGTACTTC.

The sample holds a few counts of this clonotype. V gene TRBV6-1 combines with J gene TRBJ1-6, with D possibly matching TRBD1 (6 bases). The V gene lost 10 bases and the J gene lost 10 bases, with 20 bases spanning the gap. CDR3 length: 14 amino acids. Germline assignment: CDR1 MNHNS and CDR2 SASEGT. CDR3 nucleotide sequence: TGTGCCACCATCCAGCCAGGGGATCAGTCACCCCTCCACTTT. Protein product: CATIQPGDQSPLHF.

This clonotype was seen at least ten times. As DNA, the CDR3 is TGTGCCAGCAGCTTCACGGGACAGGGTTGGAATCAGCCCCAGCATTTT. Protein product: CASSFTGQGWNQPQHF. V is TRBV12-3 or TRBV12-4 and J is TRBJ1-5; 9 positions agree with TRBD1. The CDR3 runs to 16 residues. The ends lost 6 bases at V and 4 bases at J; junction bases unmatched: 10.

Many counts were recorded for this clonotype. The CDR3 bases are TGTGCCAGCTCTCGGGGGGGGGGTAACGAGCAGTACTTC. As protein: CASSRGGGNEQYF. J is TRBJ2-7 and V is TRBV7-2, with 8 bases that match TRBD2. The CDR3 has 13 amino acids. The junction had 8 bases not matched to a gene; V was cut back by 8 bases and J by 5 bases. Germline V gene lookup returns CDR1 SGHTA and CDR2 FQGNSA.

The chain is built from TRBV27 and TRBJ2-6; D perhaps matches TRBD1 (5 bases). The V gene's germline CDR1 is MNHEY and CDR2 SMNVEV (reference sequence). The CDR3 extends over 17 amino acids. The V gene lost 4 bases and the J gene lost 0 bases, with 13 bases spanning the gap. The CDR3 coding sequence is TGTGCCAGCAGTTACGGTCCAGGGATCTCTGGGGCCAACGTCCTGACTTTC. It encodes CASSYGPGISGANVLTF.

This clonotype appeared many times. The chain carries TRBV7-3 and TRBJ2-1; D unresolved. The ends were cut back, 5 bases at V and 7 bases at J, with 12 bases in the middle. The CDR3 has 13 amino acids. CDR1 SGHTA and CDR2 FQGTGA come from the germline V gene. The DNA of the CDR3 is TGTGCCAGCAGCGACCCTTACGGAAATGAGCAGTTCTTC. This codes for CASSDPYGNEQFF.

V is TRBV30 and J is TRBJ1-2; no clear D. The CDR3 is made up of 14 amino acids. Germline-derived CDR1 and CDR2 are GTSNPN and SVGIG (reference sequence). The ends were cut back, 0 bases at V and 3 bases at J, with 11 bases in the middle. The CDR3 is CAWSVLQKDYGYTF. CDR3 in DNA: TGTGCCTGGAGTGTACTACAAAAGGACTATGGCTACACCTTC.

This clonotype was found many times. V and J are TRBV11-2 and TRBJ1-6, with 10 bases lining up with TRBD1. Per the germline V gene, CDR1 is SGHAT and CDR2 is FQNNGV. This CDR3 contains 16 residues. V dropped 4 bases and J dropped 3; count of bases not matched to a gene: 3. Written as DNA, the CDR3 is TGTGCCAGCAGCTCGGGACAGGGGAACTATAATTCACCCCTCCACTTT. Amino acid sequence: CASSSGQGNYNSPLHF.

The table lists this clonotype with many counts. The V call is TRBV7-6, the J call TRBJ1-1, with a tentative D call TRBD1 (5 bases). This CDR3 spans 15 amino acids. Deletions cut 6 bases from V and 2 bases from J, with 16 bases between. The germline CDR1 and CDR2 sequences are SGHVS and FNYEAQ. Written as DNA, the CDR3 is TGTGCCAGCAGACCCACCTTGACAGATAACACTGAAGCTTTCTTT. It codes for CASRPTLTDNTEAFF.

This clonotype showed up just a few times. This chain joins TRBV5-1 and TRBJ1-1, with 10 bases aligning to TRBD1. V lost 2 bases, J lost 4 bases, and 8 bases stayed unmatched. The germline CDR1 and CDR2 sequences are SGHRS and YFSETQ. This CDR3 is built from 16 residues. Here the CDR3 reads CASSLDRDRGPTEAFF. CDR3 nucleotides: TGCGCCAGCAGCTTAGACCGGGACAGGGGACCCACTGAAGCTTTCTTT.

This chain links TRBV27 with TRBJ2-1; 9 nucleotides line up with TRBD2. The ends lost 4 bases at V and 3 bases at J; junction bases unmatched: 7. The CDR3 covers 16 residues. Germline V gene data show CDR1 as MNHEY and CDR2 as SMNVEV (reference sequence). The CDR3, as DNA: TGTGCCAGCAGTTCACAGCGGGGGGAAAACTACAATGAGCAGTTCTTC. Protein product: CASSSQRGENYNEQFF.